Given below is one T cell receptor (beta chain) in context. Antigen: not known. These data belong to a study of a mutant IDH1 vaccine in newly diagnosed glioma. At the level of the study: Vaccination of patients was performed eight times, in weeks 1, 3, 5, 7, 11, 15, 19 and 23. Commencement of vaccination occurred 4-6 weeks following radiotherapy alone, or concurrently with temozolomide cycles. Patients got radiotherapy, temozolomide, or both beforehand, and most got both.

Time point specified: week 11, during vaccination. In the vaccine, a single dose held 300 ug of the mutant IDH1 20-mer peptide, along with topical imiquimod. Astrocytomas that were new, WHO grade 3 or 4, IDH1-mutant and ATRX-lost were present in the donors. The germline V gene encodes CDR1 SGDLS and CDR2 YYNGEE. With 3 bases removed from V and 4 bases from J, the gap between germline ends came to 20 bases. The length of the CDR3 is 16 residues. Data came from immunoSEQ multiplex PCR; TCRdb stores just in-frame clones and leaves some out. This table has under 150,000 clones, roughly nine tenths appearing once.

The TCR comes from a woman aged 45-59 years with glioma. The V and J genes are TRBV9 and TRBJ2-7; D is possibly TRBD1 or TRBD2 (5 bases each). Sample: PBMCs, taken from a glioma patient whose treatment included an IDH1 peptide vaccine. CDR3 nucleotides: TGTGCCAGCAGCGGCCGTCCCGGGACGGAAGTTTACGAGCAGTACTTC. Amino acids: CASSGRPGTEVYEQYF.